A selection of T cell receptor beta chains follows, all from one sample in a study of T cell responses to AZD1222 COVID-19 vaccine. Clones were read by immunoSEQ multiplex PCR, and TCRdb kept only the in-frame ones, dropping some. The profile shows more than 150,000 clones, about 88% of them singletons. The sample consisted of peripheral blood, taken 28 days after the second AZD1222 dose. These receptors originate from an adult who received the AZD1222 COVID-19 vaccine. CDR3s include the opening cysteine and the closing phenylalanine or tryptophan. Each record gives: clone size, V gene, CDR3 length, D gene, J gene, CDR3 protein, CDR3 DNA. The D gene is left open where the match is weak. Size tells how often a clone was seen (once, few, many) or the class of an expanded clone, and some rows leave it out.

size: .; V: TRBV19; length: 14; D: .; J: TRBJ1-6; CDR3: CASRRQEYNSPLHF; DNA: TGTGCCAGCCGGCGACAGGAGTATAATTCACCCCTCCACTTT
size: .; V: TRBV29-1; length: 13; D: .; J: TRBJ2-7; CDR3: CSVEDRQDHEQYF; DNA: TGCAGCGTTGAAGATCGTCAGGACCACGAGCAGTACTTC
size: .; V: TRBV29-1; length: 12; D: .; J: TRBJ1-5; CDR3: CSAGGGNQPQHF; DNA: TGCAGCGCCGGGGGCGGCAATCAGCCCCAGCATTTT
size: .; V: TRBV6-5; length: 12; D: .; J: TRBJ2-5; CDR3: CASSDSPETQYF; DNA: TGTGCCAGCTCGGACAGTCCAGAGACCCAGTACTTC
size: once; V: TRBV5-1; length: 17; D: .; J: TRBJ2-7; CDR3: CASSLSLGTLDAYEQYF; DNA: TGCGCCAGCAGCTTATCCCTAGGGACACTGGATGCCTACGAGCAGTACTTC
size: .; V: TRBV7-2; length: 13; D: .; J: TRBJ2-2; CDR3: CASKQGNTGELFF; DNA: TGTGCCAGCAAACAGGGGAACACCGGGGAGCTGTTTTTT
size: .; V: TRBV7-8; length: 15; D: .; J: TRBJ1-4; CDR3: CASSSARVRSEKLFF; DNA: TGTGCCAGCTCATCCGCCAGGGTGCGGTCTGAAAAACTGTTTTTT
size: .; V: TRBV9; length: 15; D: TRBD1; J: TRBJ2-2; CDR3: CASSVVSGGTGELFF; DNA: TGTGCCAGCAGCGTAGTGTCAGGGGGCACCGGGGAGCTGTTTTTT
size: .; V: TRBV20-1; length: 10; D: .; J: TRBJ2-1; CDR3: CSAEADEQFF; DNA: TGCAGTGCTGAGGCGGATGAGCAGTTCTTC
size: .; V: TRBV28; length: 14; D: .; J: TRBJ1-1; CDR3: CASSFSALNTEAFF; DNA: TGTGCCAGCAGTTTCTCGGCTCTGAACACTGAAGCTTTCTTT
size: .; V: TRBV28; length: 13; D: .; J: TRBJ1-2; CDR3: CASTQGFKDGYTF; DNA: TGTGCCAGCACCCAAGGTTTCAAAGATGGCTACACCTTC
size: .; V: TRBV10-2; length: 13; D: .; J: TRBJ1-1; CDR3: CASSLPPLPEAFF; DNA: TGCGCCAGCAGCCTACCTCCACTACCTGAAGCTTTCTTT
size: .; V: TRBV5-1; length: 15; D: .; J: TRBJ2-1; CDR3: CASSLGGISYNEQFF; DNA: TGCGCCAGCAGCTTGGGGGGAATCTCCTACAATGAGCAGTTCTTC
size: .; V: TRBV5-4; length: 16; D: TRBD2; J: TRBJ2-3; CDR3: CASSYGTSESTDTQYF; DNA: TGTGCCAGCAGCTACGGGACTAGCGAGTCCACAGATACGCAGTATTTT
size: .; V: TRBV3-1/TRBV3-2; length: 16; D: .; J: TRBJ1-3; CDR3: CASSQERTRHENTIYF; DNA: TGTGCCAGCAGCCAAGAGAGAACCCGTCACGAAAACACCATATATTTT
size: .; V: TRBV29-1; length: 13; D: TRBD1; J: TRBJ2-7; CDR3: CSVHRGENYEQYF; DNA: TGCAGCGTTCACAGGGGGGAGAACTACGAGCAGTACTTC
size: few; V: TRBV7-9; length: 16; D: TRBD2; J: TRBJ2-1; CDR3: CASSPPGLAGYNEQFF; DNA: TGTGCCAGCAGCCCGCCGGGGCTAGCGGGATACAATGAGCAGTTCTTC
size: .; V: TRBV18; length: 17; D: TRBD2; J: TRBJ2-1; CDR3: CASSTLGSGGVFNEQFF; DNA: TGTGCCAGCTCAACCCTGGGTAGCGGGGGCGTGTTCAATGAGCAGTTCTTC
size: .; V: TRBV18; length: 13; D: TRBD1; J: TRBJ1-1; CDR3: CASSRDRGTEAFF; DNA: TGTGCCAGCTCGCGCGACAGGGGGACTGAAGCTTTCTTT
size: .; V: TRBV3-1/TRBV3-2; length: 16; D: .; J: TRBJ2-1; CDR3: CASSISGSGAYNEQFF; DNA: TGTGCCAGCAGCATTTCTGGGAGCGGAGCCTACAATGAGCAGTTCTTC
size: .; V: TRBV27; length: 16; D: TRBD2; J: TRBJ2-7; CDR3: CASSLSGGTSGYEQYF; DNA: TGTGCCAGCAGTTTATCGGGAGGGACTAGCGGCTACGAGCAGTACTTC
size: once; V: TRBV28; length: 14; D: TRBD1; J: TRBJ2-2; CDR3: CASNIRQGGGELFF; DNA: TGTGCCAGCAACATTAGACAGGGTGGCGGGGAGCTGTTTTTT
size: once; V: TRBV12-3/TRBV12-4; length: 12; D: .; J: TRBJ2-5; CDR3: CASSLGAGGKDF; DNA: TGTGCCAGCAGTTTAGGGGCGGGCGGGAAGGACTTC
size: .; V: TRBV6-5; length: 16; D: TRBD1; J: TRBJ2-6; CDR3: CASSYTGQGAANVLTF; DNA: TGTGCCAGCAGTTACACGGGACAGGGGGCGGCCAACGTCCTGACTTTC
size: .; V: TRBV6-5; length: 14; D: .; J: TRBJ1-2; CDR3: CASTEESRTYGYTF; DNA: TGTGCCAGCACGGAAGAAAGTCGCACCTATGGCTACACCTTC
size: few; V: TRBV9; length: 15; D: .; J: TRBJ2-1; CDR3: CASSVGTELFNEQFF; DNA: TGTGCCAGCTCCGTGGGGACGGAGCTCTTCAATGAGCAGTTCTTC
size: .; V: TRBV5-4; length: 16; D: TRBD2; J: TRBJ2-2; CDR3: CASSRYTSGSSGELFF; DNA: TGTGCCAGCAGCCGATATACTAGCGGGAGTTCCGGGGAGCTGTTTTTT
size: .; V: TRBV7-2; length: 14; D: TRBD1; J: TRBJ2-1; CDR3: CASSPRQGRNEQFF; DNA: TGTGCCAGCAGCCCGCGACAGGGCCGAAATGAGCAGTTCTTC
size: .; V: TRBV5-1; length: 14; D: TRBD1; J: TRBJ2-5; CDR3: CASALDRAGETQYF; DNA: TGCGCCAGCGCTCTGGACAGGGCGGGAGAGACCCAGTACTTC
size: .; V: TRBV20-1; length: 11; D: .; J: TRBJ2-1; CDR3: CSASRRDEQFF; DNA: TGCAGTGCTTCCCGCCGGGATGAGCAGTTCTTC
size: .; V: TRBV30; length: 12; D: .; J: TRBJ1-2; CDR3: CACLSAVRGYTF; DNA: TGTGCCTGCCTATCCGCCGTCAGGGGCTACACCTTC
size: .; V: TRBV2; length: 14; D: .; J: TRBJ2-7; CDR3: CASSAPGRGSQQYF; DNA: TGTGCCAGCAGTGCTCCGGGACGGGGGTCTCAGCAGTACTTC
size: .; V: TRBV19; length: 16; D: .; J: TRBJ2-1; CDR3: CASSGLGWEMGNEQFF; DNA: TGTGCCAGTAGCGGGTTAGGGTGGGAAATGGGCAATGAGCAGTTCTTC
size: .; V: TRBV3-1/TRBV3-2; length: 14; D: .; J: TRBJ2-1; CDR3: CASNLLGASNEQFF; DNA: TGTGCCAGCAACCTATTAGGGGCCTCGAATGAGCAGTTCTTC
size: .; V: TRBV4-3; length: 15; D: .; J: TRBJ2-7; CDR3: CASSQDLGLSYEQYF; DNA: TGCGCCAGCAGCCAAGATCTAGGATTATCCTACGAGCAGTACTTC
size: .; V: TRBV7-3; length: 13; D: .; J: TRBJ2-7; CDR3: CASSPTREGEQYF; DNA: TGTGCCAGCAGCCCGACCCGGGAAGGCGAGCAGTACTTC
size: .; V: TRBV28; length: 12; D: .; J: TRBJ2-7; CDR3: CASSLWLSEQYF; DNA: TGTGCCAGCAGTTTATGGCTGTCCGAGCAGTACTTC
size: .; V: TRBV6-5; length: 15; D: .; J: TRBJ1-4; CDR3: CASSYSTGLNEKLFF; DNA: TGTGCCAGCAGTTACTCGACGGGACTAAATGAAAAACTGTTTTTT
size: .; V: TRBV4-3; length: 14; D: TRBD1; J: TRBJ1-2; CDR3: CASSQEAGGTRATF; DNA: TGCGCCAGCAGCCAGGAGGCAGGGGGCACCAGAGCCACCTTC
size: once; V: TRBV4-3; length: 16; D: .; J: TRBJ2-7; CDR3: CASSQGAGSHTGEQYF; DNA: TGCGCCAGCAGCCAAGGGGCGGGGTCACACACTGGGGAGCAGTACTTC
size: .; V: TRBV7-9; length: 11; D: .; J: TRBJ2-2; CDR3: CASSQGGELFF; DNA: TGTGCCAGCAGCCAGGGAGGGGAGCTGTTTTTT
size: .; V: TRBV9; length: 16; D: .; J: TRBJ1-3; CDR3: CASSVGAKSSGNTIYF; DNA: TGTGCCAGCAGCGTCGGGGCTAAGAGCTCTGGAAACACCATATATTTT
size: .; V: TRBV19; length: 15; D: .; J: TRBJ2-5; CDR3: CASSVQWGRGETQYF; DNA: TGTGCCAGTAGTGTCCAGTGGGGTAGGGGGGAGACCCAGTACTTC
size: .; V: TRBV19; length: 15; D: .; J: TRBJ1-1; CDR3: CASSPQALFNTEAFF; DNA: TGTGCCAGTAGTCCCCAGGCCCTTTTTAACACTGAAGCTTTCTTT
size: few; V: TRBV7-3; length: 18; D: TRBD1; J: TRBJ1-3; CDR3: CASSPHNEVQGCGNTIYF; DNA: TGTGCCAGCAGCCCCCATAACGAGGTACAGGGGTGCGGAAACACCATATATTTT
size: few; V: TRBV19; length: 14; D: .; J: TRBJ2-7; CDR3: CASSPGYHPYEQYF; DNA: TGTGCCAGTAGCCCAGGATACCATCCCTACGAGCAGTACTTC
size: .; V: TRBV6-5; length: 12; D: .; J: TRBJ2-3; CDR3: CASSSGPDTQYF; DNA: TGTGCCAGCAGTTCGGGCCCAGATACGCAGTATTTT
size: .; V: TRBV30; length: 14; D: .; J: TRBJ2-3; CDR3: CAWSEAWGSDTQYF; DNA: TGTGCCTGGAGTGAAGCGTGGGGGTCAGATACGCAGTATTTT
size: .; V: TRBV27; length: 14; D: .; J: TRBJ2-7; CDR3: CASSPTLGGYEQYF; DNA: TGTGCCAGCAGTCCCACACTCGGCGGTTACGAGCAGTACTTC
size: few; V: TRBV6-2/TRBV6-3; length: 12; D: .; J: TRBJ1-2; CDR3: CASSYSTYGYTF; DNA: TGTGCCAGCAGTTATTCGACGTATGGCTACACCTTC
size: .; V: TRBV6-5; length: 15; D: TRBD1; J: TRBJ1-5; CDR3: CASNKSGGGNQPQHF; DNA: TGTGCCAGCAACAAGTCAGGGGGCGGCAATCAGCCCCAGCATTTT
size: .; V: TRBV6-4; length: 15; D: TRBD2; J: TRBJ2-1; CDR3: CASSDYTSGSREQFF; DNA: TGTGCCAGCAGTGACTATACTAGCGGGAGTAGGGAGCAGTTCTTC
size: .; V: TRBV6-2/TRBV6-3; length: 14; D: TRBD1; J: TRBJ1-1; CDR3: CASSPTGYTTEAFF; DNA: TGTGCCAGCAGCCCGACAGGGTATACCACTGAAGCTTTCTTT
size: .; V: TRBV7-2; length: 15; D: .; J: TRBJ2-7; CDR3: CASSLVQDTSYEQYF; DNA: TGTGCCAGCAGCTTAGTACAGGACACATCCTACGAGCAGTACTTC
size: .; V: TRBV4-3; length: 14; D: .; J: TRBJ2-7; CDR3: CASSQDAGGYEQYF; DNA: TGCGCCAGCAGCCAAGATGCCGGGGGTTACGAGCAGTACTTC